This entry features one TCR beta chain sequence. The specificity of this receptor is unknown. No qualities accompany the bases; no much larger clone lies one base away. The immunoSEQ Assay, which relies on bias-controlled multiplex PCR amplification of genomic DNA, was used to profile TCRbeta CDR3 regions. Under the source paper's analysis protocol: To quantify the absolute abundance of each unique TCRbeta CDR3 region, the sequences were collapsed and filtered. Differential abundance was assessed using a binomial (Fisher-equivalent) model and a beta-binomial model in which time-dependent variance fitted from healthy donors was added. Clones with fewer than 5 combined templates were removed, and differential abundance was called for clones with a Benjamini-Hochberg FDR below 0.01. The form v = (b*log(k)+a)^2 was used to model beta-binomial variance as a function of total template count across the two samples. The table was pulled from immuneACCESS by TCRdb, which kept in-frame rearrangements only. Such tables lose some clones; where checked, under half of the loss comes from unresolved V genes, and the rest has no known cause. V and J calls and clone size are those listed in that table; D and trimming were worked out from the DNA. This sample is represented by approximately 80,000 clones; about 83% of them were singletons. Clones ranked in the top ten supply approximately 20% of the sample.

This sample is drawn from a study of identifying expanded T cells in peripheral blood (dated by TCRdb to 2018 to 2020). Looking at the study overall: Separate aliquots of the same genomic DNA pool were sequenced to produce technical replicates, and four replicates were compared in pairs.

At the junction V is shortened by 5 bases and J by 0 bases; bases outside the gene matches: 3. CDR1 and CDR2 are read off the germline V gene as SGHTA and FQGNSA. The CDR3 spans 14 residues, from the cysteine through the phenylalanine. Just CDR3 DNA is preserved here, 42 bases in frame from base 1. The investigation overall reported the following: The authors expected that over much longer intervals, such as months to years, biological variance in healthy repertoires might increase even further. Across all healthy-donor time intervals, the beta-binomial model significantly cut both the number of clones called differentially abundant and the false-positive rate. Variance in clone template counts between approximately 2-week samples significantly increased with total template count across all healthy donors. Approximately 1.2 differentially abundant clones were flagged by the binomial model between technical replicates, whereas about 15 and 19 were flagged over two weeks and four weeks, respectively.

During the collection period, no immune events, such as infections, were documented for the healthy donors. To calibrate time-dependent variance in a beta-binomial model of T-cell clone differential abundance, blood repertoires from healthy donors were used as a training cohort. The training cohort included 10 or so healthy donors, of whom 3 were female and 7 were male. On average the donors were around 45 years old, and their ages spanned 29 to 64 years. Whole blood was collected from each healthy donor at three time points spaced two weeks apart and obtained from a commercial supplier. For immunosequencing, genomic DNA was extracted from unsorted whole blood.

The origin of this receptor is a person aged 18 to 75 in good health. The rearrangement joined TRBV7-2 to TRBJ2-7, with TRBD1 matching 8 junction bases. The sample taken for sequencing was blood. The DNA sequence follows: TGTGCCAGCAGCAAACAGGGGGTCTCCTACGAGCAGTACTTC. Its translation reads: CASSKQGVSYEQYF.